This passage covers 12 T cell receptor beta chains from one sample sequenced in a study of T cell clones after liver transplantation. The table came from immunoSEQ multiplex PCR; TCRdb's copy has only in-frame clones and leaves some out. The sample carries around 120,000 clones, about nine tenths recorded once. The material sequenced was CD4+ T cells from blood, taken 12 months after liver transplant. All receptors derive from a human patient who received a liver transplant. Some T cells may have come from the graft donor.

The V and J genes are TRBV18 and TRBJ1-5; 7 nucleotides align to TRBD1. The CDR3 is made up of 15 amino acids. The V segment lost 3 bases and the J segment 10 bases; nucleotides outside the gene matches: 12. Germline CDR1 KGHSH, CDR2 LQKENI. The CDR3 DNA sequence: TGTGCCAGCTCACCGACAGGGAGGATTCCAGTCCCCCAGCATTTT. This codes for CASSPTGRIPVPQHF. Together with reference TRBV18 and TRBJ1-5, the CDR3 gives the full variable domain: NAGVMQNPRHLVRRRGQEARLRCSPMKGHSHVYWYRQLPEEGLKFMVYLQKENIIDESGMPKERFSAEFPKEGPSILRIQQVVRGDSAAYFCASSPTGRIPVPQHFGDGTRLSIL.

J is TRBJ2-3 and V is TRBV9; D is ambiguous. This CDR3 region has 15 residues. Trimming removed 0 bases from V and 1 base from J, with 9 bases in between. From germline, CDR1 is SGDLS and CDR2 YYNGEE. CDR3 residues: CASSVGLPRTDTQYF. The CDR3, as DNA: TGTGCCAGCAGCGTAGGACTTCCACGCACAGATACGCAGTATTTT.

J is TRBJ2-3 and V is TRBV11-3; the match to TRBD1 covers 12 bases. CDR1 and CDR2 (germline): SGHNT, YENEEA. V shed 5 bases and J 3 bases; nucleotides not matched to a gene: 3. CDR3 length equals 15 residues. This CDR3 is CASSRDRGPTDTQYF. The CDR3, as DNA: TGTGCCAGCAGCAGGGACAGGGGGCCGACAGATACGCAGTATTTT.

This chain uses TRBV6-6 with TRBJ1-1; TRBD1 might be the D (6 bases). Germline-derived CDR1 and CDR2 are MNHNY and SVGAGI (reference sequence). Trimming cost V 4 bases and J 1 base, with 10 bases left between them. The CDR3 spans 14 residues. The chain's CDR3 is CASSSDRQNTEAFF. The CDR3 DNA reads TGTGCCAGCAGTTCCGACAGGCAGAACACTGAAGCTTTCTTT.

This chain connects TRBV11-2 to TRBJ2-5; 8 bases line up with TRBD2. The last part of the DNA fits TRBJ2-7 better; the J call may be wrong. This CDR3 spans 14 amino acids. Germline V CDR1 and CDR2: SGHAT, FQNNGV. The CDR3 coding sequence is TGTGCCAGCAGCTTGAGGAAGCGGGAGCTCGAGCAGTACTTC. It specifies CASSLRKRELEQYF.

The chain uses TRBV5-1 and TRBJ2-7; TRBD1 agrees at 9 bases. V dropped 4 bases and J dropped 6; count of bases not matched to a gene: 11. CDR1 SGHRS and CDR2 YFSETQ come from the germline V gene. The CDR3 loop spans 15 amino acids. The CDR3 protein is CASSMLGSGQGEQYF. Written as DNA, the CDR3 is TGCGCCAGCAGCATGCTTGGGTCGGGACAGGGCGAGCAGTACTTC.

This clone was found once. The chain uses TRBV6-1 and TRBJ2-1; 8 bases are a match to TRBD2. The CDR3 consists of 20 residues. The germline gives CDR1 MNHNS, CDR2 SASEGT. Trimming took 4 bases from V and 4 from J; bases not matched to a gene: 21. CDR3 bases: TGTGCCAGCAGTGCCCCGGGAATTTTGGTAACTAGCGGAAGATACAATGAGCAGTTCTTC. Translation gives CASSAPGILVTSGRYNEQFF.

This clone has more than one count but fewer than ten. V usage is TRBV4-2 and J usage is TRBJ1-5, with 7 bases aligning to TRBD1. Trimming cost V 1 base and J 5 bases; bases outside gene matches: 5. Germline V gene data show CDR1 as LGHNA and CDR2 as YNFKEQ. CDR3 length equals 15 residues. The CDR3 coding sequence is TGTGCCAGCAGCCAAGGTGGGACAGCTCATCAGCCCCAGCATTTT. Residues: CASSQGGTAHQPQHF.

Only a few counts were recorded for this clone. This chain connects TRBV4-2 to TRBJ1-2; TRBD1 agrees at 7 bases. Germline CDR1 is LGHNA and CDR2 is YNFKEQ. This CDR3 contains 15 residues. The V gene end was trimmed by 0 bases and the J gene end by 3 bases; junction bases not matched to a gene: 4. The CDR3 protein is CASSQESRGDYGYTF. The CDR3, as DNA: TGTGCCAGCAGCCAAGAATCCAGGGGGGACTATGGCTACACCTTC.

V and J are TRBV11-2 and TRBJ2-5; 10 bases line up with TRBD2. This CDR3 has 14 residues. Germline CDR1 reads SGHAT; CDR2 reads FQNNGV. Unmatched junction bases numbered 4, after V lost 5 bases and J lost 4 bases. The CDR3 here is CASSLGLAVETQYF. The DNA of the CDR3 is TGTGCCAGCAGCCTCGGACTAGCGGTAGAGACCCAGTACTTC.

The chain employs TRBV11-3 and TRBJ1-1; D is unresolved. This CDR3 is 15 amino acids long. V was shortened by 4 bases and J by 0 bases, with 12 bases between the two germline ends. Germline assignment: CDR1 SGHNT and CDR2 YENEEA. CDR3 loop: CASSSGEGMNTEAFF. CDR3 sequence (DNA): TGTGCCAGCAGCTCCGGGGAGGGCATGAACACTGAAGCTTTCTTT.

The V call is TRBV2, the J call TRBJ2-7, with TRBD1 matching 7 bases. Germline values: CDR1 SNHLY, CDR2 FYNNEI. V gave up 6 bases and J gave up 7 bases; unmatched junction bases: 12. There are 14 residues in the CDR3. Here the CDR3 DNA reads TGTGCCAGCAGCCAGGCAGGGGGTTCCGTGGAGCAGTACTTC. Protein sequence: CASSQAGGSVEQYF. Together with reference TRBV2 and TRBJ2-7, the CDR3 gives the full variable domain: EPEVTQTPSHQVTQMGQEVILRCVPISNHLYFYWYRQILGQKVEFLVSFYNNEISEKSEIFDDQFSVERPDGSNFTLKIRSTKLEDSAMYFCASSQAGGSVEQYFGPGTRLTVT.